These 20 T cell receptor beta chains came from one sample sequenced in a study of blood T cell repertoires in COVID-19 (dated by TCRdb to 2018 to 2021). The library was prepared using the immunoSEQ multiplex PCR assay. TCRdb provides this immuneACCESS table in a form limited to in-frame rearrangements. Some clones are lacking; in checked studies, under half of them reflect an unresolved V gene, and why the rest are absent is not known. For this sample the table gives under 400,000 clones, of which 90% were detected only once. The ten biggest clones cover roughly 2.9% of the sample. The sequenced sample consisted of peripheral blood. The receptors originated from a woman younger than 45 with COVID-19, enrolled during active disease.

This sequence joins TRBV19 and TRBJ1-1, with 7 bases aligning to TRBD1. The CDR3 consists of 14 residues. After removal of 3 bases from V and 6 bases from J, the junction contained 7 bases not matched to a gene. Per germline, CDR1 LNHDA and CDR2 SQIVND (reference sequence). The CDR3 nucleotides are TGTGCCAGTAGTATCAAACAGGGGACGGCTGAAGCTTTCTTT. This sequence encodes CASSIKQGTAEAFF.

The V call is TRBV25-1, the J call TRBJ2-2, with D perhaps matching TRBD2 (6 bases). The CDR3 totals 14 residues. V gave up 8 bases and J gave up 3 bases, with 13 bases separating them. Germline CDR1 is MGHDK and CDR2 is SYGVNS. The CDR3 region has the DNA TGTGCCAGCGGGGGGATAGGATACACCGGGGAGCTGTTTTTT. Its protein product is CASGGIGYTGELFF.

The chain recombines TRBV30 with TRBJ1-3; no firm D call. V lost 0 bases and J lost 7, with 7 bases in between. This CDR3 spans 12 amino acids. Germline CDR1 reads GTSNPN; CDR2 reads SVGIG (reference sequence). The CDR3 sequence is CAWSVGANTIYF. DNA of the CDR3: TGTGCCTGGAGTGTTGGTGCGAACACCATATATTTT. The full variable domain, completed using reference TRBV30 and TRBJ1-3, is SQTIHQWPATLVQPVGSPLSLECTVEGTSNPNLYWYRQAAGRGLQLLFYSVGIGQISSEVPQNLSASRPQDRQFILSSKKLLLSDSGFYLCAWSVGANTIYFGEGSWLTVV.

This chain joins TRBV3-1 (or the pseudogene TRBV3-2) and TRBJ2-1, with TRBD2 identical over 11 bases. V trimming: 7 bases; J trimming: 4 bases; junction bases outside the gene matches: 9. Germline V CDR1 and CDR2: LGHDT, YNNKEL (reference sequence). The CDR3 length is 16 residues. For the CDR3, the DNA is TGTGCCAGCACCCTATCCGGGACTAGCGGTTACAATGAGCAGTTCTTC. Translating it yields CASTLSGTSGYNEQFF.

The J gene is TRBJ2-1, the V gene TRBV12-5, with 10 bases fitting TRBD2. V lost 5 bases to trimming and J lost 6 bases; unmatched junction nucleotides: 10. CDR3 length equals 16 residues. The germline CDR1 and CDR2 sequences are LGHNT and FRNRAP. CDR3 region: CASGPELAGLTNEQFF. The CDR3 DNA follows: TGTGCTAGTGGTCCAGAACTAGCGGGATTGACCAATGAGCAGTTCTTC.

CDR3 sequence (DNA): TGTGCCACGGGGGATGGGGATACGCAGTATTTT. It translates to CATGDGDTQYF. V is TRBV12-3 or TRBV12-4 and J is TRBJ2-3; a possible D gene is TRBD2 (6 bases). The CDR3 runs to 11 residues. Trimming shortened V by 10 bases and J by 6 bases, and 11 bases separated the two germline ends.

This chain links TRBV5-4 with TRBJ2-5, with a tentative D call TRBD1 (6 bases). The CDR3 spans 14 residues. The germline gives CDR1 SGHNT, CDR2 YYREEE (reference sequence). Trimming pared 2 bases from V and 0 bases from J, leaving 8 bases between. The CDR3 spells CASSLTGYQETQYF. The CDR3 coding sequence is TGTGCCAGCAGCTTAACAGGGTACCAAGAGACCCAGTACTTC.

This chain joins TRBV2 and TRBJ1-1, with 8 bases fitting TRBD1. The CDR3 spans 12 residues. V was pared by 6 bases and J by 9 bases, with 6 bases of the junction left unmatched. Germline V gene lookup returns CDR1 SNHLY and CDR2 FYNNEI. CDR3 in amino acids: CASRGDRLKAFF. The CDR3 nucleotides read TGTGCCAGCAGGGGGGACAGGTTAAAAGCTTTCTTT.

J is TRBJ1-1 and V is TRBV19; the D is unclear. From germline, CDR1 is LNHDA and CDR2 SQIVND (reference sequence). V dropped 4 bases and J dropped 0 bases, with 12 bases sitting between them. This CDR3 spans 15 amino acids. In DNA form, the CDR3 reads TGTGCCAGTAGTACCCACGGGTTTTTGAACACTGAAGCTTTCTTT. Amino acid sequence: CASSTHGFLNTEAFF.

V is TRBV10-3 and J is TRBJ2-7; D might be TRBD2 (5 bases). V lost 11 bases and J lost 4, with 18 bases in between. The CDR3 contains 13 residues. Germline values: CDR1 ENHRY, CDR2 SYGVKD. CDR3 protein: CAVASKSGYEQYF. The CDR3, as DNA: TGTGCCGTTGCTAGCAAATCGGGTTACGAGCAGTACTTC.

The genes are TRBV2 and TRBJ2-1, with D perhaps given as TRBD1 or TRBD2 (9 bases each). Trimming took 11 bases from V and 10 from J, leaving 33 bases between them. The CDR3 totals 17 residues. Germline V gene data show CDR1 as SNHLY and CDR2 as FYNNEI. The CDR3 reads CAVTGTGNLAGEGEQFF. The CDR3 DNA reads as TGTGCCGTCACCGGGACAGGGAATTTAGCGGGAGAAGGCGAGCAGTTCTTC.

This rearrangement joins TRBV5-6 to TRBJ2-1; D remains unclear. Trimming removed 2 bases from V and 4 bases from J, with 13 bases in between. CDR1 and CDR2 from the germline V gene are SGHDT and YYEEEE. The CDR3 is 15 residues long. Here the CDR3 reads CASSLRVLSYNEQFF. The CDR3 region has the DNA TGTGCCAGCAGCTTACGGGTACTAAGTTACAATGAGCAGTTCTTC.

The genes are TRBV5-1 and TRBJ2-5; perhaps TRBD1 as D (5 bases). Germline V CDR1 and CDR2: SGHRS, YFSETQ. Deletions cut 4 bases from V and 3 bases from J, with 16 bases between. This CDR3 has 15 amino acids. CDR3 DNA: TGCGCCAGCAGCCCGTCCCAGGGATTAGAAGAGACCCAGTACTTC. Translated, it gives CASSPSQGLEETQYF. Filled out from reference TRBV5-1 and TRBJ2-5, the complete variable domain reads KAGVTQTPRYLIKTRGQQVTLSCSPISGHRSVSWYQQTPGQGLQFLFEYFSETQRNKGNFPGRFSGRQFSNSRSEMNVSTLELGDSALYLCASSPSQGLEETQYFGPGTRLLVL.

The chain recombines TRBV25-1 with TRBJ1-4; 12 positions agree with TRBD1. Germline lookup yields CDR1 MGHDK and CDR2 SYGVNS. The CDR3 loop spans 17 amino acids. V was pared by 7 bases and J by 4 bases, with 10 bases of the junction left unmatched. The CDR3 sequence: CASTPGTGGWGNEKLFF. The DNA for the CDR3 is TGTGCCAGCACTCCCGGGACAGGGGGCTGGGGTAATGAAAAACTGTTTTTT. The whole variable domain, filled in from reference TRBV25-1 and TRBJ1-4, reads EADIYQTPRYLVIGTGKKITLECSQTMGHDKMYWYQQDPGMELHLIHYSYGVNSTEKGDLSSESTVSRIRTEHFPLTLESARPSHTSQYLCASTPGTGGWGNEKLFFGSGTQLSVL.

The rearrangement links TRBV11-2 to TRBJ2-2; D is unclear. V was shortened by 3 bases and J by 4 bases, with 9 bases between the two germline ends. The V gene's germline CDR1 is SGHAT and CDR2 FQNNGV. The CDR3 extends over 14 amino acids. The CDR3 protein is CASSFYSATGELFF. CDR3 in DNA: TGTGCCAGCAGCTTCTACTCTGCCACCGGGGAGCTGTTTTTT.

Written as DNA, the CDR3 is TGTGCCAGCAGTTCAACAAGGACAGCCCGATTAGGTGAAGCTTTCTTT. The encoded protein is CASSSTRTARLGEAFF. This chain links TRBV27 with TRBJ1-1; perhaps TRBD1 as D (6 bases). Germline CDR1 reads MNHEY; CDR2 reads SMNVEV (reference sequence). The CDR3 covers 16 residues. The ends were cut back, 4 bases at V and 7 bases at J, with 22 bases in the middle.

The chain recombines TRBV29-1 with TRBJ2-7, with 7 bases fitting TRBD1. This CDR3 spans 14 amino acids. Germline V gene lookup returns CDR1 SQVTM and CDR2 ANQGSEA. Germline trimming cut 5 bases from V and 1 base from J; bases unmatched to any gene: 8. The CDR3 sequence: CSVSLPGQSYEQYF. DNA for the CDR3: TGCAGCGTTTCCCTCCCGGGACAGTCCTACGAGCAGTACTTC.

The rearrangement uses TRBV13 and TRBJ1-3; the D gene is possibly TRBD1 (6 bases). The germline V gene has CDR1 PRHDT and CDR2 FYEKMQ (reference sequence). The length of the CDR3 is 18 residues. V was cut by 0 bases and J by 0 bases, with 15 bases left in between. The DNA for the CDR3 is TGTGCCAGCAGCTTAGGCCAGGGGATTCCCATCTCTGGAAACACCATATATTTT. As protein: CASSLGQGIPISGNTIYF.

The CDR3 coding sequence is TGCGCCAGCAGTGGGACAGGGGGCGACTATGGCTACACCTTC. Translation: CASSGTGGDYGYTF. This rearrangement joins TRBV5-1 to TRBJ1-2, with 12 bases lining up with TRBD1. Trimming at V came to 5 bases and at J to 3 bases, leaving 2 bases not matched to a gene. The CDR3 sequence is 14 residues long. Germline V gene lookup returns CDR1 SGHRS and CDR2 YFSETQ. The whole variable domain, filled in from reference TRBV5-1 and TRBJ1-2, reads KAGVTQTPRYLIKTRGQQVTLSCSPISGHRSVSWYQQTPGQGLQFLFEYFSETQRNKGNFPGRFSGRQFSNSRSEMNVSTLELGDSALYLCASSGTGGDYGYTFGSGTRLTVV.

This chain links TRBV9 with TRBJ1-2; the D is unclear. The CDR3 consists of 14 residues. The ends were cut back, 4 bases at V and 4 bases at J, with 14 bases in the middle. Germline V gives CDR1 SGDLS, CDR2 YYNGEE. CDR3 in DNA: TGTGCCAGCAGCCCGGCCGACGGAGCCTATGGCTACACCTTC. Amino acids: CASSPADGAYGYTF. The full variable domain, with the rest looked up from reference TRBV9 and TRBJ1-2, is DSGVTQTPKHLITATGQRVTLRCSPRSGDLSVYWYQQSLDQGLQFLIQYYNGEERAKGNILERFSAQQFPDLHSELNLSSLELGDSALYFCASSPADGAYGYTFGSGTRLTVV.